This T cell receptor (beta chain) was observed in a study of shared clonotypes between healthy human individuals. Study summary: A donor's plate count was three for CD4 naive and three for CD4 memory; CD8 naive had two and CD8 memory one. Study findings and constraints: Sequencing depth was expected to influence donor clonotype sharing.

In regard to this clone: Its antigen is still unknown.

For sorted subsets, approximately 0.2 ug DNA per replicate equaled tens of thousands of T cell genomes. The assay was immunoSEQ multiplex PCR, and TCRdb's table has in-frame clones only and misses some. The sample records 500,000 or so clones, roughly 95% being singletons. The length of the CDR3 is 16 residues. The germline gives CDR1 MNHEY, CDR2 SMNVEV (reference sequence). Trimming removed 5 bases at V and 1 base at J, with 14 bases between. Sequencing was performed on naive CD4+ T cells sorted from blood. Subset noted: CD45RA+ positively selected. The chain is built from TRBV27 and TRBJ2-2; a possible D gene is TRBD1 (6 bases). The clonotype was recovered from a woman under 40 in good health. CDR3 amino acids: CASSVHRVGNTGELFF. The CDR3 nucleotides are TGTGCCAGCAGTGTCCACAGGGTAGGGAACACCGGGGAGCTGTTTTTT.